This T cell receptor (beta chain) is from a study of blood T cell repertoires in COVID-19. Across the whole study: COVID-19 samples from acute and convalescent phases originated in the United States, Italy and Spain. T cells, B-cell-depleted T cells, or PBMCs provided the cDNA or gDNA that served as material.

Germline values: CDR1 SGHTA, CDR2 FQGNSA. Deletions cut 5 bases from V and 4 bases from J, with 17 bases between. The CDR3 spans 16 residues. Per the original methods: Researchers report that nucleated cell counts were estimated from reference gene primer amplification. The table came from immunoSEQ multiplex PCR; TCRdb's copy has only in-frame clones and leaves some out. For V, J and clone size, that table is used; D and trimming come from the DNA. Among roughly 16,000 clones listed, roughly four fifths were seen once. The receptor was isolated from a man older than 75 with active COVID-19. The chain carries TRBV7-2 and TRBJ2-2, with D maybe TRBD2 (6 bases). Material for sequencing was peripheral blood. The CDR3, as DNA: TGTGCCAGCAGCCCTAGAGGGAGGATTAGCACCGGGGAGCTGTTTTTT. Translation: CASSPRGRISTGELFF.